This section outlines one T cell receptor (beta chain) sequence together with its context. In the source study's methods: Estimated nucleated cell counts came from reference gene primer amplification. The method was immunoSEQ multiplex PCR; TCRdb's version includes in-frame clones alone and lacks a portion of them. The D gene and trimming were derived from the DNA, and the V and J assignments and clone size from that table. Altogether 250,000 or so clones are present, nearly 95% being singletons, with the ten largest covering around 0.83%. Per germline, CDR1 MNHEY and CDR2 SVGAGI. CDR3 length equals 15 residues. The V gene end was trimmed by 6 bases and the J gene end by 5 bases; junction bases not matched to a gene: 9. This record belongs to a study of blood T cell repertoires in COVID-19. The wider study: Sites in the United States, Italy and Spain provided acute and convalescent COVID-19 samples. T cells, B-cell-depleted T cells, or PBMCs provided the cDNA or gDNA that served as material.

Recruited during active infection, patients (from Seattle) were subsequently followed longitudinally. The TCR sequence derives from a young man with COVID-19, enrolled during active disease. The sample taken for sequencing was peripheral blood. The gene calls are TRBV6-5 and TRBJ2-1, with 8 bases identical to TRBD1. For the CDR3, the DNA is TGTGCCAGCAGCCCAAACGGACAGGGAAACAATGAGCAGTTCTTC. Its translation is CASSPNGQGNNEQFF.